Presented here are 11 T cell receptor beta chains from one specimen sequenced in a study of blood T cell repertoires in COVID-19. Libraries were prepared by immunoSEQ multiplex PCR; TCRdb keeps only in-frame clonotypes and omits some of them. Of hundreds of thousands of clones listed, approximately 89% are singletons. Material for sequencing was peripheral blood. Every receptor here comes from a woman aged 18 to 35 who had recovered from COVID-19.

The chain carries TRBV15 and TRBJ1-3; D gene ambiguous. CDR1 LNHNV and CDR2 YYDKDF come from the germline V gene (reference sequence). The V end was cut by 1 base, the J end by 0 bases, with 7 bases between. The CDR3 runs 15 residues. The CDR3 region has the DNA TGTGCCACCAGCAGAGGGAGACTCTCTGGAAACACCATATATTTT. Its translation: CATSRGRLSGNTIYF.

The CDR3 nucleotides read TGTGCCAGCAGCTCCCCGTCAGATACGCAGTATTTT. Its translation is CASSSPSDTQYF. The chain carries TRBV7-2 and TRBJ2-3; D is unresolved. Trimming left V 4 bases short and J 4 bases short, with 6 bases between. Germline V lookup: CDR1 SGHTA, CDR2 FQGNSA. The length of the CDR3 is 12 residues.

This chain uses TRBV6-5 with TRBJ1-6, with 8 bases identical to TRBD1. This CDR3 region has 16 residues. The V and J ends lost 1 base and 9 bases, in that order; junction bases with no gene match: 8. Germline CDR1 reads MNHEY; CDR2 reads SVGAGI. CDR3 loop: CASSYFAGGDGSPLHF. The CDR3 DNA sequence: TGTGCCAGCAGTTACTTCGCAGGGGGCGATGGTTCACCCCTCCACTTT.

The CDR3: CASSLGSTGVEAFF. DNA for the CDR3: TGTGCCAGCAGCTTAGGTTCGACAGGGGTTGAAGCTTTCTTT. The V call is TRBV7-8, the J call TRBJ1-1, with 8 nucleotides matching TRBD1. The V segment lost 1 base and the J segment 7 bases; nucleotides outside the gene matches: 5. Germline loops: CDR1 SGHVS, CDR2 FQNEAQ. CDR3 size: 14 residues.

The chain has TRBV5-1 and TRBJ1-1; D unresolved. Germline V lookup: CDR1 SGHRS, CDR2 YFSETQ. The CDR3 is made up of 14 amino acids. Between the trimmed V and J ends, which lost 4 bases and 4 bases, there was a span of 14 bases. The CDR3 sequence is CASSGRRGGTEAFF. Here the CDR3 DNA reads TGCGCCAGCAGCGGGCGCCGGGGAGGCACTGAAGCTTTCTTT.

This rearrangement joins TRBV7-2 to TRBJ1-1; tentative D call: TRBD1 (6 bases). Germline-derived CDR1 and CDR2 are SGHTA and FQGNSA. V was clipped by 6 bases and J by 3 bases, with 11 bases between them. The CDR3 is 13 residues long. The CDR3 sequence: CASSGGAYTEAFF. In DNA form, the CDR3 reads TGTGCCAGCAGTGGGGGGGCGTACACTGAAGCTTTCTTT.

This clone was picked up one time. The V call is TRBV6-2 or TRBV6-3, the J call TRBJ2-2; 14 bases are shared with TRBD2. The CDR3 totals 16 residues. Germline V gives CDR1 MNHEY, CDR2 SVGEGT. The trim removed 4 bases at V and 7 bases at J, leaving 5 bases unmatched. CDR3 sequence: CASSSRTSGRHGELFF. The CDR3 DNA reads as TGTGCCAGCAGTTCTCGGACTAGCGGGAGGCACGGGGAGCTGTTTTTT.

This chain joins TRBV7-2 and TRBJ1-3; 12 nucleotides match TRBD1. This CDR3 has 17 amino acids. J gave up 4 bases and V 5 bases, and 9 bases lay outside the gene matches. Germline assignment: CDR1 SGHTA and CDR2 FQGNSA. The CDR3 region has the DNA TGTGCCAGCAGCGCCCGGGACAGGGGGCTGACGGGAAACACCATATATTTT. Its translation: CASSARDRGLTGNTIYF.

This rearrangement joins TRBV5-1 to TRBJ2-7, with 9 bases aligning to TRBD1. V trimming: 4 bases; J trimming: 9 bases; junction bases outside the gene matches: 26. CDR1 SGHRS and CDR2 YFSETQ come from the germline V gene. The CDR3 totals 19 residues. The CDR3 reads CASSPPGQGLSSMSGGQYV. Written as DNA, the CDR3 is TGCGCCAGCAGCCCCCCGGGACAGGGTTTGAGCTCAATGAGTGGTGGGCAGTACGTC.

The rearrangement joins TRBV5-1 to TRBJ2-5, with TRBD2 matching over 8 bases. Germline assignment: CDR1 SGHRS and CDR2 YFSETQ. V was pared by 0 bases and J by 4 bases, with 2 bases of the junction left unmatched. This CDR3 is built from 14 residues. CDR3 amino acids: CASSLDLAGETQYF. The CDR3 region has the DNA TGCGCCAGCAGCTTGGATCTAGCGGGAGAGACCCAGTACTTC.

The rearrangement links TRBV18 to TRBJ1-3; weak D call: TRBD1 (6 bases). The CDR3 is 17 amino acids. Germline V gene sequence: CDR1 KGHSH, CDR2 LQKENI. V lost 3 bases and J 2 bases, leaving 17 bases between the germline ends. CDR3 sequence (DNA): TGTGCCAGCTCACCTCCGGGACAAAGGATAACTGGAAACACCATATATTTT. Protein product: CASSPPGQRITGNTIYF.